This TCR beta chain was sequenced in a study of control samples from healthy donors and cancer patients. Germline values: CDR1 LNHDA, CDR2 SQIVND (reference sequence). Trimming pared 1 base from V and 3 bases from J, leaving 18 bases between. CDR3 length: 17 amino acids. TCRdb's copy holds only in-frame clones and misses some; the assay was immunoSEQ multiplex PCR. The data show about 89,000 clones, around 86% seen once. This sequence was found in a man aged 30 to 39 in good health. The J gene is TRBJ1-2, the V gene TRBV19, with D possibly matching TRBD1 (6 bases). Sequencing used blood. As DNA, the CDR3 is TGTGCCAGTAGTATAGCGTCACAGGGCTCGCACTACTATGGCTACACCTTC. Amino acid sequence: CASSIASQGSHYYGYTF.